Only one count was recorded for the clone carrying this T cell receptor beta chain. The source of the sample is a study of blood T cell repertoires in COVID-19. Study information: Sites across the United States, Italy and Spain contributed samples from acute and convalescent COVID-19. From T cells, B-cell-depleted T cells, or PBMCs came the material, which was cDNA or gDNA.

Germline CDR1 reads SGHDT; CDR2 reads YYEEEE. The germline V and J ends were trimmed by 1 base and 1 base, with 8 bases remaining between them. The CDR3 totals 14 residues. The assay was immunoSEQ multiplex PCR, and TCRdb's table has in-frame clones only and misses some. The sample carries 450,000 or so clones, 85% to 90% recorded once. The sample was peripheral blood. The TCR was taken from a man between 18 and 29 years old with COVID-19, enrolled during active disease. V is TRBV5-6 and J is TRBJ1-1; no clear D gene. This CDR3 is CASSLNTRNTEAFF. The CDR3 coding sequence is TGTGCCAGCAGCTTGAACACCAGGAACACTGAAGCTTTCTTT.